Presented here are 2 T cell receptor beta chains from one specimen sequenced in a study of TIL therapy for anti-PD-1-resistant metastatic lung cancer. The immunoSEQ assay was v3. TCRdb's table, derived via immunoSEQ multiplex PCR, lists solely in-frame clones and lacks some. The sample contains 60,000 or so clones, about two thirds of which appear only once. The time point denotes: pre-treatment sample, taken before nivolumab and TIL therapy. The sample was blood, taken at baseline. These receptors came from a person between 25 and 80 years old with non-small cell lung cancer.

The CDR3 sequence: CASSFGGYEQYF. The DNA for the CDR3 is TGTGCCAGCAGCTTTGGGGGCTACGAGCAGTACTTC. The rearrangement uses TRBV5-4 and TRBJ2-7, with D possibly being TRBD1 or TRBD2 (5 bases each). Germline V gene sequence: CDR1 SGHNT, CDR2 YYREEE (reference sequence). V lost 2 bases to trimming and J lost 3 bases, with 6 bases between them. The CDR3 loop spans 12 amino acids.

The CDR3 nucleotides read TGCAGCGTTGGCCGCGGGGCCCCCCCCGAAAAACTGTTTTTT. Protein sequence: CSVGRGAPPEKLFF. The rearrangement uses TRBV29-1 and TRBJ1-4; D might be TRBD1 (5 bases). Deletions cut 4 bases from V and 8 bases from J, with 17 bases between. CDR1 and CDR2 from the germline V gene are SQVTM and ANQGSEA. CDR3 length: 14 amino acids.